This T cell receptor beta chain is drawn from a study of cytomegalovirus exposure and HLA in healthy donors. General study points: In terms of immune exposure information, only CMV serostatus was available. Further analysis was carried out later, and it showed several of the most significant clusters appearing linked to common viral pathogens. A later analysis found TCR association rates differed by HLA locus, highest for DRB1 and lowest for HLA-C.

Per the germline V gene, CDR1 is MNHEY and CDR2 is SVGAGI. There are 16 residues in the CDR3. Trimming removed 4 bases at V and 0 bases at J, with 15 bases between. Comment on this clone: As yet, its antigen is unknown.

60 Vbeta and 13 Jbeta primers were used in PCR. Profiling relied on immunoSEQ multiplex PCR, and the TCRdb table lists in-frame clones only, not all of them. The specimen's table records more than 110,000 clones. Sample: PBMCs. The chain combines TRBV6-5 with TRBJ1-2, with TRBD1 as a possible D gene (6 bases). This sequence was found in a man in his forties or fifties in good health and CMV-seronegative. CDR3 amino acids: CASSSYTGNANYGYTF. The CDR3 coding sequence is TGTGCCAGCAGTTCCTATACAGGGAATGCTAACTATGGCTACACCTTC.